In this sample, the clone carrying this T cell receptor beta chain turned up a few times. The antigen remains unidentified. CDR1 and CDR2 from the germline V gene are SGHAT and FQNNGV. CDR3 length equals 13 residues. V shed 5 bases, J shed 4 bases, and the junction held 3 bases outside the gene matches. These data are taken from a study of OX40 agonist ivuxolimab in advanced cancers. Looking at the study overall: The drug used for patients, ivuxolimab, was an agonistic anti-OX40 (CD134) antibody. Notes on the study in general: A proportion of nonresponders additionally exhibited low normalized T-cell clonal expansion.

Assay: immunoSEQ multiplex PCR; the TCRdb copy retains only in-frame clones and omits some. Here the sample spans 100,000 to 110,000 clones, 89% being singletons. Sequenced material: CD4+ or CD8+ T cells sorted from blood, taken in a trial of the OX40 agonist ivuxolimab. The origin of this receptor is an adult with an advanced solid tumor such as melanoma, head and neck, liver or kidney cancer. This chain connects TRBV11-2 to TRBJ1-2; 8 bases fit TRBD1. The CDR3 DNA sequence: TGTGCCAGCAGCCGAGGACAGGGCTATGGCTACACCTTC. It is translated as CASSRGQGYGYTF.